This passage covers 31 T cell receptor beta chains from one sample sequenced in a study of blood T cell repertoires in COVID-19. Repertoires were generated with immunoSEQ multiplex PCR, while TCRdb's copy carries only in-frame clones and drops some. The sample includes around 140,000 clones, 84% seen only once; the top ten take approximately 10%. Sequenced: peripheral blood. Source of these receptors: a man aged 60 to 69 with active or convalescent COVID-19.

CDR3 sequence: CATKGERYEQYF. The DNA of the CDR3 is TGTGCCACTAAAGGTGAGCGCTACGAGCAGTACTTC. This sequence joins TRBV25-1 and TRBJ2-7; D not certain. The V and J ends lost 10 bases and 3 bases respectively, with 13 bases between them. The CDR3 runs to 12 residues. CDR1 is MGHDK, CDR2 SYGVNS, per germline.

V and J are TRBV9 and TRBJ1-2; D is ambiguous. Deletions cut 5 bases from V and 7 bases from J, with 12 bases between. Germline values: CDR1 SGDLS, CDR2 YYNGEE. This CDR3 region has 12 residues. The CDR3 loop is CASRANAAGYTF. In DNA form, the CDR3 reads TGTGCCAGCAGGGCCAACGCGGCTGGCTACACCTTC.

The chain links TRBV20-1 to TRBJ1-2; unclear D gene. Germline values: CDR1 DFQATT, CDR2 SNEGSKA (reference sequence). The CDR3 covers 12 residues. V lost 3 bases and J 4 bases, leaving 9 bases between the germline ends. The CDR3 reads CSASEQIYGYTF. In DNA, the CDR3 is TGCAGTGCTAGTGAGCAGATCTATGGCTACACCTTC.

This clone has more than one count but fewer than ten. The gene calls are TRBV30 and TRBJ1-1; D is possibly TRBD1 (5 bases). V was clipped by 3 bases and J by 7 bases, with 12 bases between them. Germline V CDR1 and CDR2: GTSNPN, SVGIG (reference sequence). The CDR3 consists of 12 residues. CDR3 loop: CAWSPRGLEAFF. CDR3 bases: TGTGCCTGGAGCCCCCGGGGACTTGAAGCTTTCTTT.

The CDR3 spells CASSQDPTIGSNEQYV. As DNA, the CDR3 is TGTGCCAGCAGCCAAGACCCGACTATAGGGTCAAACGAGCAGTACGTC. This sequence joins TRBV3-1 (or the pseudogene TRBV3-2) and TRBJ2-7; tentatively, D is TRBD2 (5 bases). Trimming stripped 0 bases from V and 5 bases from J, with 17 bases between. The germline CDR1 and CDR2 sequences are LGHDT and YNNKEL (reference sequence). This CDR3 contains 16 residues.

The chain couples TRBV5-1 to TRBJ1-1; TRBD1 matches at 7 bases. This CDR3 is built from 15 residues. Germline assignment: CDR1 SGHRS and CDR2 YFSETQ. The V segment lost 0 bases and the J segment 4 bases; nucleotides outside the gene matches: 6. The CDR3 DNA sequence: TGCGCCAGCAGCTTGGAAGCAGGGGGACCCACTGAAGCTTTCTTT. Its translation is CASSLEAGGPTEAFF.

The chain has TRBV6-5 and TRBJ2-1, with 8 bases fitting TRBD2. The CDR3 is 15 residues long. Trimming at V came to 8 bases and at J to 4 bases, leaving 10 bases not matched to a gene. CDR1 and CDR2 from the germline V gene are MNHEY and SVGAGI. For the CDR3, the DNA is TGTGCCAGCGTCGACCTAGCGGGCAATTACAATGAGCAGTTCTTC. Residues: CASVDLAGNYNEQFF.

The chain combines TRBV24-1 with TRBJ2-3; 8 nucleotides align to TRBD2. The CDR3 consists of 14 residues. CDR1 and CDR2 from the germline V gene are KGHDR and SFDVKD. The V and J ends lost 2 bases and 4 bases, in that order; junction bases with no gene match: 1. The CDR3 DNA follows: TGTGCCACCAGTGATTCGGGACTAGCAGATACGCAGTATTTT. Encoded protein: CATSDSGLADTQYF.

The J gene is TRBJ2-1, the V gene TRBV10-3; possibly TRBD1 for D (5 bases). V was clipped by 3 bases and J by 8 bases, with 8 bases between them. Germline V gives CDR1 ENHRY, CDR2 SYGVKD. The CDR3 is made up of 12 amino acids. CDR3 sequence: CAISEQAYEQFF. CDR3 nucleotides: TGTGCCATCAGTGAACAGGCGTATGAGCAGTTCTTC.

The chain has TRBV6-2 or TRBV6-3 and TRBJ1-1; D is possibly TRBD1 (5 bases). Trimming pared 2 bases from V and 9 bases from J, leaving 10 bases between. The germline CDR1 and CDR2 sequences are MNHEY and SVGEGT. The CDR3 runs to 12 residues. The DNA of the CDR3 is TGTGCCAGCAGTTACCCCTTGGGGCAAGCTTTCTTT. Its translation is CASSYPLGQAFF.

V usage is TRBV18 and J usage is TRBJ1-1, with 8 bases matching TRBD1. The junction had 6 bases not matched to a gene; V was cut back by 4 bases and J by 2 bases. The V gene's germline CDR1 is KGHSH and CDR2 LQKENI. The CDR3 runs 15 residues. The CDR3 nucleotides read TGTGCCAGCTCACTGCAGGGGGCGCCTAACACTGAAGCTTTCTTT. Protein product: CASSLQGAPNTEAFF.

The V and J genes are TRBV2 and TRBJ1-1; D gene uncertain. This CDR3 has 14 residues. Trimming removed 7 bases from V and 0 bases from J, with 12 bases in between. Germline CDR1 reads SNHLY; CDR2 reads FYNNEI. CDR3 sequence (DNA): TGTGCCAGCAACTCCGGGTTTTTGAACACTGAAGCTTTCTTT. This sequence encodes CASNSGFLNTEAFF.

The gene calls are TRBV20-1 and TRBJ1-2, with D possibly being TRBD1 (6 bases). The germline V gene has CDR1 DFQATT and CDR2 SNEGSKA (reference sequence). The V gene lost 6 bases and the J gene lost 6 bases, with 11 bases spanning the gap. The CDR3 contains 11 residues. CDR3 residues: CSAGHSNGYTF. The CDR3 DNA sequence: TGCAGTGCGGGACATTCGAATGGCTACACCTTC.

The chain recombines TRBV29-1 with TRBJ2-7; no definite D call. The CDR3 is made up of 12 amino acids. Germline V gene data show CDR1 as SQVTM and CDR2 as ANQGSEA. V was clipped by 2 bases and J by 2 bases, with 7 bases between them. For the CDR3, the DNA is TGCAGCGTTGAATACAGACCCTACGAGCAGTACTTC. It translates to CSVEYRPYEQYF.

V and J are TRBV7-8 and TRBJ2-7; 8 nucleotides agree with TRBD2. J was trimmed by 3 bases and V by 7 bases; bases with no gene match: 14. This CDR3 has 16 amino acids. CDR1 is SGHVS, CDR2 FQNEAQ, per germline. In DNA, the CDR3 is TGTGCCAGCACCTCCCCCGTAGGTAGCGGGATCTACGAGCAGTACTTC. This gives the protein CASTSPVGSGIYEQYF.

The chain is built from TRBV10-3 and TRBJ2-1; TRBD2 agrees at 7 bases. This CDR3 is built from 13 residues. Germline trimming cut 2 bases from V and 5 bases from J; bases unmatched to any gene: 0. Per the germline V gene, CDR1 is ENHRY and CDR2 is SYGVKD. The CDR3 nucleotides read TGTGCCATCAGTGAGCGGGGGGACAATGAGCAGTTCTTC. Protein: CAISERGDNEQFF.

The chain employs TRBV6-5 and TRBJ1-4; D remains ambiguous. With 0 bases removed from V and 5 bases from J, the gap between germline ends came to 13 bases. The V gene's germline CDR1 is MNHEY and CDR2 SVGAGI. The CDR3 extends over 16 amino acids. The CDR3 coding sequence is TGTGCCAGCAGTTACTCGATCAGGAGCGGGAATGAAAAACTGTTTTTT. Translated: CASSYSIRSGNEKLFF.

In DNA form, the CDR3 reads TGTGCCAGCAGCTTAGAACCGGGACAGGGGGTCCGGGGTTCACCCCTCCACTTT. Amino acid sequence: CASSLEPGQGVRGSPLHF. The V gene is TRBV7-6, the J gene TRBJ1-6; 11 nucleotides match TRBD1. The CDR3 consists of 18 residues. V lost 1 base and J lost 9; bases outside the gene matches: 11. Germline CDR1 and CDR2: SGHVS and FNYEAQ.

This clone was recorded a few times. V gene TRBV4-3 combines with J gene TRBJ1-5, with a weak D call TRBD1 (6 bases). The CDR3 sequence is 17 residues long. The germline V gene has CDR1 LGHNA and CDR2 YSLEER. Between the trimmed V and J ends, which lost 1 base and 1 base, there was a span of 14 bases. The CDR3 DNA sequence: TGCGCCAGCAGCCAAGGTATTACAGGGACGAGCAATCAGCCCCAGCATTTT. Amino acids: CASSQGITGTSNQPQHF.

The chain uses TRBV11-3 and TRBJ1-4; D remains ambiguous. From germline, CDR1 is SGHNT and CDR2 YENEEA. V lost 0 bases and J 0 bases, leaving 5 bases between the germline ends. This CDR3 is 15 amino acids long. CDR3 amino acids: CASSLEAATNEKLFF. CDR3 nucleotides: TGTGCCAGCAGCTTAGAAGCTGCAACTAATGAAAAACTGTTTTTT. The complete variable domain, with remaining parts taken from reference TRBV11-3 and TRBJ1-4, reads EAGVVQSPRYKIIEKKQPVAFWCNPISGHNTLYWYLQNLGQGPELLIRYENEEAVDDSQLPKDRFSAERLKGVDSTLKIQPAELGDSAVYLCASSLEAATNEKLFFGSGTQLSVL.

This clone has more than one count but fewer than ten. The chain has TRBV30 and TRBJ1-1; perhaps TRBD1 as D (5 bases). CDR3 length equals 13 residues. Per germline, CDR1 GTSNPN and CDR2 SVGIG (reference sequence). V was cut by 0 bases and J by 4 bases, with 9 bases left in between. CDR3 residues: CAWSVVGGTEAFF. CDR3 bases: TGTGCCTGGAGTGTTGTGGGGGGCACTGAAGCTTTCTTT.

The V call is TRBV11-3, the J call TRBJ2-3; TRBD2 agrees at 8 bases. The CDR3 extends over 17 amino acids. Looked up from germline, CDR1 is SGHNT and CDR2 is YENEEA. The V segment lost 3 bases and the J segment 4 bases; nucleotides outside the gene matches: 12. CDR3 amino acids: CASSFGTRRTWADTQYF. In DNA form, the CDR3 reads TGTGCCAGCAGCTTCGGGACTAGGAGGACCTGGGCAGATACGCAGTATTTT.

This chain connects TRBV11-2 to TRBJ2-1; TRBD1 aligns across 8 bases. The germline gives CDR1 SGHAT, CDR2 FQNNGV. This CDR3 spans 15 amino acids. Germline trimming cut 5 bases from V and 3 bases from J; bases unmatched to any gene: 6. The CDR3 nucleotides read TGTGCCAGCAGCATAGGACAGGGAGGCTACAATGAGCAGTTCTTC. Translated: CASSIGQGGYNEQFF.

The genes are TRBV6-1 and TRBJ2-3; D gene unclear. V lost 0 bases to trimming and J lost 4 bases, with 11 bases between them. This CDR3 contains 15 residues. CDR1 MNHNS and CDR2 SASEGT come from the germline V gene. The CDR3 here is CASSEAHGGSDTQYF. The DNA of the CDR3 is TGTGCCAGCAGTGAAGCGCACGGCGGTTCAGATACGCAGTATTTT.

In its sample, this clone was seen a few times. The gene calls are TRBV6-2 or TRBV6-3 and TRBJ1-5, with TRBD1 as a possible D gene (5 bases). V gave up 2 bases and J gave up 0 bases, with 20 bases separating them. CDR3 length: 19 amino acids. Germline V gene data show CDR1 as MNHEY and CDR2 as SVGEGT. As DNA, the CDR3 is TGTGCCAGCAGTTACCCAAAGGACACAGCATTACATAGCAATCAGCCCCAGCATTTT. Protein: CASSYPKDTALHSNQPQHF.

CDR3 sequence: CASSDLNLSPIHHEQFF. The DNA of the CDR3 is TGTGCCAGCAGTGACCTAAATCTGAGTCCGATTCACCATGAGCAGTTCTTC. The chain is built from TRBV25-1 and TRBJ2-1; D is ambiguous. This CDR3 comprises 17 residues. The germline gives CDR1 MGHDK, CDR2 SYGVNS. V lost 3 bases, J lost 8 bases, and 23 bases lay in between.

V gene TRBV7-2 combines with J gene TRBJ2-3, with TRBD2 matching over 11 bases. The CDR3 length is 17 residues. CDR1 is SGHTA, CDR2 FQGNSA, per germline. Trimming at V came to 1 base and at J to 2 bases, leaving 5 bases not matched to a gene. The CDR3 spells CASSLGLAGTSTDTQYF. CDR3 coding DNA: TGTGCCAGCAGCTTAGGACTAGCGGGGACCTCCACAGATACGCAGTATTTT.

The chain employs TRBV19 and TRBJ2-1, with 12 bases aligning to TRBD2. Germline assignment: CDR1 LNHDA and CDR2 SQIVND (reference sequence). The CDR3 loop spans 19 amino acids. Trimming cost V 5 bases and J 0 bases; bases outside gene matches: 11. CDR3 in amino acids: CASSPSKLAGGTSYNEQFF. The CDR3 bases are TGTGCCAGTAGTCCTTCCAAACTAGCGGGAGGAACCTCCTACAATGAGCAGTTCTTC.

This clone appeared a single time. The V gene is TRBV24-1, the J gene TRBJ2-7; D is perhaps TRBD1 (6 bases). Trimming pared 5 bases from V and 2 bases from J, leaving 18 bases between. The CDR3 is 16 residues long. CDR1 is KGHDR, CDR2 SFDVKD, per germline. CDR3 residues: CATSGTGTLHPYEQYF. The CDR3 DNA reads TGTGCCACCAGTGGTACTGGGACACTCCACCCCTACGAGCAGTACTTC.

The CDR3 DNA reads TGCGCCAGCAGCCAAGATTTAGGGGACTCCTACGAGCAGTACTTC. Encoded protein: CASSQDLGDSYEQYF. V gene TRBV4-3 combines with J gene TRBJ2-7, with D possibly TRBD1 on 5 matching bases. This CDR3 has 15 amino acids. CDR1 LGHNA and CDR2 YSLEER come from the germline V gene. V dropped 0 bases and J dropped 0 bases, with 9 bases sitting between them.

The chain links TRBV7-9 to TRBJ2-2; a weak D match, TRBD1 (5 bases). The V end was cut by 2 bases, the J end by 4 bases, with 17 bases between. Germline V CDR1 and CDR2: SEHNR, FQNEAQ (reference sequence). This CDR3 is 17 amino acids long. CDR3 coding DNA: TGTGCCAGCAGCTTACTCAGGGATCGGCGTCGCACCGGGGAGCTGTTTTTT. Translated: CASSLLRDRRRTGELFF.